The clone carrying this TCR beta chain was seen a handful of times. Produced via immunoSEQ multiplex PCR; TCRdb's table is partial and in-frame only. The table lists 67,000 or so clones, 88% of them singletons. The data originate from a study of OX40 agonist ivuxolimab in advanced cancers. Whole-study context: Every patient in dose escalation had hepatocellular carcinoma, melanoma, renal cell or head and neck cancer.

The CDR3 runs to 17 residues. Germline values: CDR1 LNHDA, CDR2 SQIVND (reference sequence). Trimming pared 6 bases from V and 7 bases from J, leaving 25 bases between. Sequencing was performed on CD4+ or CD8+ T cells sorted from blood, taken in a trial of the OX40 agonist ivuxolimab. The chain is built from TRBV19 and TRBJ2-1; possibly TRBD2 for D (6 bases). This clonotype originated in an adult with an advanced solid tumor such as melanoma, head and neck, liver or kidney cancer. The DNA of the CDR3 is TGTGCCAGTAGAAAACAAACCGGGACTTCCGTCGGGAATGAGCAGTTCTTC. It codes for CASRKQTGTSVGNEQFF.